This T cell receptor (beta chain) stems from a study of control samples from healthy donors and cancer patients. Profiled with immunoSEQ multiplex PCR; TCRdb holds only in-frame clones, not every one. The sample lists around 120,000 clones; 85% to 95% were seen once. CDR3 length: 13 residues. The V and J ends lost 5 bases and 1 base respectively, with 8 bases between them. Germline V gene data show CDR1 as SGHTA and CDR2 as FQGTGA. The sequencing sample was made of PBMCs. This TCR came from a man aged 50 to 60 with head and neck cancer. This rearrangement joins TRBV7-3 to TRBJ1-1; no clear D. CDR3 sequence (DNA): TGTGCCAGCAGCCTGTCAGCGAACACTGAAGCTTTCTTT. The encoded protein is CASSLSANTEAFF.